This T cell receptor (beta chain) stems from a study of T-cell memory formation after mild COVID-19. The TCR alpha and TCR beta cDNA libraries, bearing sample barcodes and UMIs, were generated by 5'RACE using constant-segment primers. Via MiXCR, TCRdb re-called the 5' RACE reads, giving one row per CDR3 protein. This table has approximately 150,000 distinct CDR3 sequences, about 6% appearing once. CDR1 and CDR2 from the germline V gene are SGHKS and YYEKEE (reference sequence). This CDR3 has 14 residues. Deletions cut 0 bases from V and 8 bases from J, with 14 bases between. Study-wide findings and caveats: Shrinking CD4+ clones resided mostly in CM and EM, and CD8+ ones in EMRA.

At least ten counts were recorded for this clonotype. The antigen is not known. This receptor was identified in an adult woman who had mild COVID-19 (a few samples of this study predate the infection). Cell type and time point are not known. What was sequenced was PBMCs or a T cell subset sorted from them (not recorded which). The J gene is TRBJ1-2, the V gene TRBV5-5; D is possibly TRBD1 (6 bases). The CDR3 protein is CASSLALGAQGYTF. CDR3 bases: TGTGCCAGCAGCTTGGCCCTGGGGGCTCAAGGCTACACCTTC.